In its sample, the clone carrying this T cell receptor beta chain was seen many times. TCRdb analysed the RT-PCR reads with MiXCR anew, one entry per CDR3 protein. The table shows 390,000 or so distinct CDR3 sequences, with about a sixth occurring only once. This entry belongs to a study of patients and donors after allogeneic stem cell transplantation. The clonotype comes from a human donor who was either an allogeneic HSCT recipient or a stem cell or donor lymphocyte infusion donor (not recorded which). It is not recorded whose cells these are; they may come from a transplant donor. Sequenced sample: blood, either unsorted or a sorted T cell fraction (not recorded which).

CDR3 nucleotide sequence: TGCAGCGTTGAAGACTGGGCTAGCGGGAGAATCACCGGGGAGCTGTTTTTT. This translates into CSVEDWASGRITGELFF. V gene TRBV29-1 combines with J gene TRBJ2-2; 10 bases fit TRBD2. The CDR3 contains 17 residues. Germline values: CDR1 SQVTM, CDR2 ANQGSEA. V dropped 0 bases and J dropped 4; count of bases not matched to a gene: 8.